This T cell receptor beta chain was recovered during a study of shared clonotypes between healthy human individuals. At the level of the study: Participating donors consisted of two women and a few men aged 18 to 49.

V was pared by 2 bases and J by 0 bases, with 11 bases between. The CDR3 totals 16 residues. Germline CDR1 reads SGHDT; CDR2 reads YYEEEE. Several immunoSEQ 96-well plates shared each subset's DNA, each plate a replicate. Some clones are missing from TCRdb's copy, which holds only in-frame ones; the method was immunoSEQ multiplex PCR. Of a few million clones listed, more than 90% are singletons. This chain joins TRBV5-6 and TRBJ2-2, with D unclear. The TCR originated in a man aged 18-30 years in good health. Material for sequencing was naive CD4+ T cells sorted from blood. Subset reported: CD45RA+ positively selected. This chain's CDR3 is CASSFSPTPNTGELFF. The CDR3 DNA sequence: TGTGCCAGCAGCTTCAGTCCTACTCCGAACACCGGGGAGCTGTTTTTT.